This note documents a single T cell receptor (beta chain) sequence. Its antigen is unknown. No base quality information exists; no much larger clone differs at one position. These data are taken from a study of OX40 agonist ivuxolimab in advanced cancers. Regarding the research as a whole: Ivuxolimab, which targeted the costimulatory receptor OX40 (CD134), was an agonistic, fully human IgG2 monoclonal antibody. Intravenous ivuxolimab was administered to patients every 2 weeks at six dose levels: 0.01, 0.1, 0.3, 1.5, 3 and 10 mg/kg. Of the 50 to 55 dose-escalation patients, hepatocellular carcinoma was present in roughly 19, melanoma in roughly 15, renal cell carcinoma in 9 and head and neck cancer in 9. Partial responses were achieved by three dose-escalation patients, of whom one had hepatocellular carcinoma and two had cutaneous melanoma. The monotherapy dose-escalation portion (N ≈ 52 patients) of the phase I ivuxolimab trial is reported in the paper. The purpose of peripheral TCRbeta sequencing was to test whether ivuxolimab changed TCR sequence diversity and led to clonal T-cell expansion. The dose-escalation cohort was about 83% male with a mean age of about 60 years, ranging from about 20 to 85. Patients were allowed to have had prior anti-PD-1, anti-PD-L1 or anti-CTLA-4 therapy, and approximately 43% of the dose-escalation patients had previously received checkpoint inhibitors. Broader findings and caveats from the paper: In partial responders in the 0.1-3.0 mg/kg groups, normalized peripheral clonal expansion was found to be among the lowest, especially among CD8+ T cells. Which antigens the clonally expanded peripheral T cells were specific for was not determined. At doses of 0.1 to 3.0 mg/kg, clonal expansion of both CD4+ and CD8+ blood T cells was observed from baseline to week 6. Low levels of normalized T-cell clonal expansion were also shown by some nonresponding patients. After ivuxolimab, expanded clones were on average more numerous among CD8+ T cells than among CD4+ T cells.

For sequencing of the TCRbeta CDR3 region, genomic DNA was extracted from the sorted cells. TCRbeta CDR3 regions were sequenced using the immunoSEQ Assay. In TCRdb, the immuneACCESS table is reduced to in-frame sequences with V and J assigned. These tables do not hold every clone; where another copy was compared, an unresolved V gene accounts for under half, and the others remain unexplained. Present in this sample are tens of thousands of clones, 87% of which were seen just once. The ten largest clones add up to under 0.4% of the sample. Patients with a history of autoimmune disease or receiving systemic immunosuppression were excluded from the trial. Peripheral blood for TCR sequencing was collected from all dose cohorts at baseline, on cycle 4 day 1, and on cycle 7 day 1. The samples were taken from a phase I, first-in-human, multicenter, open-label dose-escalation trial of ivuxolimab. Adults with locally advanced or metastatic head and neck squamous cell, hepatocellular, melanoma or renal cell carcinoma were enrolled in the trial. Before TCR sequencing, CD4+ T cells and CD8+ T cells were sorted from peripheral blood as separate populations.

This specimen consisted of CD4+ or CD8+ T cells sorted from blood, obtained in a trial of the OX40 agonist ivuxolimab. This clonotype was obtained from an adult with an advanced solid tumor such as melanoma, head and neck, liver or kidney cancer.

The sequenced DNA: TGTGCCACCCAACTCGGGCCAAGGAACGAGCAGTACTTC. The encoded protein is CATQLGPRNEQYF. Recombination linked TRBV15 to TRBJ2-7; the D gene remains uncertain. CDR1 and CDR2 (LNHNV, YYDKDF) derive from the germline V gene (reference sequence). Including the terminal cysteine and phenylalanine, the CDR3 comprises 13 residues. Only the CDR3 DNA is retained, 39 bases long and in frame from the first base. Relative to germline, V is 8 bases shorter and J is 5 bases shorter, with 16 bases between their ends.